Below, 14 T cell receptor beta chains from the same sample are listed, as sequenced in a study of blood T cell repertoires in COVID-19. Assay: immunoSEQ multiplex PCR; the TCRdb copy retains only in-frame clones and omits some. The data show roughly 500,000 clones, with 88% seen just once and about 2% held by the top ten. Source material: PBMCs or T cells enriched from blood (not recorded which). Receptors originate from a woman aged 40 to 50 who had recovered from COVID-19.

The sample holds one count of this clone. The rearrangement links TRBV5-1 to TRBJ1-1; 8 bases map to TRBD1. J lost 6 bases, V lost 1 base, and 8 bases had no gene match. CDR3 length: 15 amino acids. Germline CDR1 and CDR2: SGHRS and YFSETQ. The CDR3, as DNA: TGCGCCAGCAGCTTGACTCCGGGACAGGACGCTGAAGCTTTCTTT. Its protein is CASSLTPGQDAEAFF.

The rearrangement joins TRBV6-5 to TRBJ1-1; 7 bases agree with TRBD1. V lost 6 bases, J lost 8 bases, and 6 bases stayed unmatched. From germline, CDR1 is MNHEY and CDR2 SVGAGI. This CDR3 has 12 residues. The CDR3 nucleotides read TGTGCCAGCAGCTCCTTACAGGGGGAAGCTTTCTTT. This codes for CASSSLQGEAFF.

The V call is TRBV7-9, the J call TRBJ1-1; unclear D gene. The CDR3 has 15 residues. Trimming took 1 base from V and 0 from J, leaving 9 bases between them. The germline CDR1 and CDR2 sequences are SEHNR and FQNEAQ (reference sequence). The CDR3 protein is CASSLGEELNTEAFF. CDR3 sequence (DNA): TGTGCCAGCAGCTTAGGGGAGGAATTGAACACTGAAGCTTTCTTT.

The chain uses TRBV7-2 and TRBJ2-7; a possible D gene is TRBD1 (5 bases). There are 13 residues in the CDR3. V lost 1 base and J lost 5, with 9 bases in between. The germline V gene has CDR1 SGHTA and CDR2 FQGNSA. CDR3 in amino acids: CASSLGRQNEQYF. In DNA, the CDR3 is TGTGCCAGCAGCTTAGGCCGACAGAACGAGCAGTACTTC.

The chain employs TRBV2 and TRBJ2-5, with 9 bases matching TRBD1. The germline gives CDR1 SNHLY, CDR2 FYNNEI. CDR3 length: 17 residues. Unmatched junction bases numbered 14, after V lost 4 bases and J lost 5 bases. The CDR3 here is CASSAWGPGQGMETQYF. The CDR3 DNA reads as TGTGCCAGCAGTGCCTGGGGTCCGGGACAGGGTATGGAGACCCAGTACTTC. The full variable domain, in which reference TRBV2 and TRBJ2-5 provide the parts outside the CDR3, is EPEVTQTPSHQVTQMGQEVILRCVPISNHLYFYWYRQILGQKVEFLVSFYNNEISEKSEIFDDQFSVERPDGSNFTLKIRSTKLEDSAMYFCASSAWGPGQGMETQYFGPGTRLLVL.

There are a few counts of this clone. This chain joins TRBV28 and TRBJ1-3; D gene unclear. Germline-derived CDR1 and CDR2 are MDHEN and SYDVKM. The CDR3 extends over 14 amino acids. V lost 6 bases and J lost 4, with 13 bases in between. The chain's CDR3 is CASSGTAIGNTIYF. DNA of the CDR3: TGTGCCAGCAGCGGTACAGCAATAGGAAACACCATATATTTT.

The CDR3 region is CASSPESDSLGHEQYF. DNA of the CDR3: TGTGCCAGCAGCCCCGAATCGGACAGTCTAGGCCACGAGCAGTACTTC. The rearrangement links TRBV21-1 to TRBJ2-7; no DNA check was done on the table's D call, TRBD1. TRBV21-1 is noted as a pseudogene. The CDR3 is 16 residues long.

This clone appeared once. CDR3 in DNA: TGTGCCAGCTCACCGGGACTAGTCCGAAGCACAGATACGCAGTATTTT. It yields the protein CASSPGLVRSTDTQYF. The J gene is TRBJ2-3, the V gene TRBV18; the match to TRBD2 covers 8 bases. The V and J ends lost 3 bases and 0 bases, in that order; junction bases with no gene match: 5. CDR3 length: 16 residues. In germline, CDR1 is KGHSH, CDR2 LQKENI. The full variable domain, its missing parts supplied by reference TRBV18 and TRBJ2-3, is NAGVMQNPRHLVRRRGQEARLRCSPMKGHSHVYWYRQLPEEGLKFMVYLQKENIIDESGMPKERFSAEFPKEGPSILRIQQVVRGDSAAYFCASSPGLVRSTDTQYFGPGTRLTVL.

The V gene is TRBV6-5, the J gene TRBJ1-1; D ambiguous. V lost 6 bases and J 4 bases, leaving 18 bases between the germline ends. There are 15 residues in the CDR3. The germline V gene has CDR1 MNHEY and CDR2 SVGAGI. This chain's CDR3 is CASSPSRGFSTEAFF. CDR3 nucleotide sequence: TGTGCCAGCAGCCCGTCGCGAGGGTTTAGCACTGAAGCTTTCTTT.

V gene TRBV2 combines with J gene TRBJ2-7, with 8 bases identical to TRBD2. Germline CDR1 is SNHLY and CDR2 is FYNNEI. The CDR3 contains 16 residues. After removal of 7 bases from V and 2 bases from J, the junction contained 13 bases not matched to a gene. CDR3: CASTGSGVGEPYEQYF. CDR3 nucleotides: TGTGCCAGCACAGGTAGCGGGGTTGGGGAACCCTACGAGCAGTACTTC. Looking up the rest from reference TRBV2 and TRBJ2-7 gives the full variable domain: EPEVTQTPSHQVTQMGQEVILRCVPISNHLYFYWYRQILGQKVEFLVSFYNNEISEKSEIFDDQFSVERPDGSNFTLKIRSTKLEDSAMYFCASTGSGVGEPYEQYFGPGTRLTVT.

The CDR3 bases are TGTGCCAGCTCACCACCGGGCAGCTGGCGGAACACTGAAGCTTTCTTT. This encodes CASSPPGSWRNTEAFF. V and J are TRBV18 and TRBJ1-1; D not certain. This CDR3 comprises 16 residues. V was clipped by 0 bases and J by 1 base, with 12 bases between them. Germline loops: CDR1 KGHSH, CDR2 LQKENI.

V and J are TRBV6-2 or TRBV6-3 and TRBJ2-1; 9 bases map to TRBD2. CDR3 length equals 15 residues. Germline-derived CDR1 and CDR2 are MNHEY and SVGEGT. The junction had 11 bases not matched to a gene; V was cut back by 6 bases and J by 8 bases. The CDR3 here is CASSEAGGIVHEQFF. Here the CDR3 DNA reads TGTGCCAGCAGCGAAGCGGGAGGAATTGTCCATGAGCAGTTCTTC.

As for this clone: The same CDR3 is also encoded by other DNA sequences in this sample. This chain uses TRBV18 with TRBJ2-1, with D maybe TRBD2 (6 bases). V gave up 3 bases and J gave up 7 bases, with 7 bases separating them. There are 12 residues in the CDR3. Germline CDR1 is KGHSH and CDR2 is LQKENI. The CDR3 DNA sequence: TGTGCCAGCTCACCGGGGGGAAATGAGCAGTTCTTC. It is translated as CASSPGGNEQFF.

V gene TRBV10-3 combines with J gene TRBJ2-7, with unresolved D. CDR3 length: 11 amino acids. Trimming removed 6 bases from V and 6 bases from J, with 9 bases in between. Per the germline V gene, CDR1 is ENHRY and CDR2 is SYGVKD. The CDR3: CAIRDGGEQYF. The CDR3 DNA follows: TGTGCCATCAGGGATGGCGGCGAGCAGTACTTC.